This T cell receptor beta chain came from a study of OX40 agonist ivuxolimab in advanced cancers. Whole-study context: Males comprised 70% to 85% of the group, whose mean age was approximately 62 years (range 23 to 79). Two cutaneous melanoma patients and one hepatocellular carcinoma patient, three in all, had partial responses.

The repertoire was sequenced with immunoSEQ multiplex PCR; TCRdb's copy has only in-frame clones and lacks some. The sample consists of about 70,000 clones, approximately 89% of them appearing once. The clonotype was recovered from an adult with an advanced solid tumor such as melanoma, head and neck, liver or kidney cancer. The material sequenced was CD4+ or CD8+ T cells sorted from blood, taken in a trial of the OX40 agonist ivuxolimab.

The CDR3 sequence is CASSQDTGFDTDTQYF. CDR3 coding DNA: TGCGCCAGCAGCCAAGATACGGGGTTCGACACAGATACGCAGTATTTT. The rearrangement joins TRBV4-1 to TRBJ2-3, with D possibly matching TRBD2 (5 bases). This CDR3 spans 16 amino acids. V lost 0 bases and J lost 2, with 12 bases in between. Germline V lookup: CDR1 MGHRA, CDR2 YSYEKL.